This T cell receptor beta chain comes out of a study of T cells expressing NK-cell markers. The overall study: Investigators obtained TCR beta repertoires from sorted CD3+CD56+NKG2C+, CD3+CD56+NKG2C- and CD3+CD56-NKG2C+ T cells.

In the case of this clonotype: Its antigen remains unknown.

General study results and limits: The study found dominant NKG2C+ clonotypes at roughly 1.0-7.0% of CD8+ T cells in about six donors.

Production of TCR beta cDNA relied on 5'RACE template switching with UMIs. TCRdb re-called the 5' RACE reads, yielding one record per CDR3 amino acid sequence without DNA. The sample table includes 130,000 to 150,000 distinct CDR3 sequences. From germline, CDR1 is SGHVS and CDR2 FQNEAQ. This CDR3 has 14 residues. What was sequenced was blood T cells: a sorted CD56 or NKG2C T cell subset, CD4+ or CD8+ T cells, or bulk PBMC T cells (not recorded which). The chain has TRBV7-8 and TRBJ1-2; TCRdb's D call, TRBD1, is unchecked because there is no DNA. The receptor was derived from a man aged 18 to 35 in good health. The CDR3 sequence: CASSLAAGGNGYTF. The full variable domain, its missing parts supplied by reference TRBV7-8 and TRBJ1-2, is GAGVSQSPRYKVAKRGQDVALRCDPISGHVSLFWYQQALGQGPEFLTYFQNEAQLDKSGLPSDRFFAERPEGSVSTLKIQRTQQEDSAVYLCASSLAAGGNGYTFGSGTRLTVV.